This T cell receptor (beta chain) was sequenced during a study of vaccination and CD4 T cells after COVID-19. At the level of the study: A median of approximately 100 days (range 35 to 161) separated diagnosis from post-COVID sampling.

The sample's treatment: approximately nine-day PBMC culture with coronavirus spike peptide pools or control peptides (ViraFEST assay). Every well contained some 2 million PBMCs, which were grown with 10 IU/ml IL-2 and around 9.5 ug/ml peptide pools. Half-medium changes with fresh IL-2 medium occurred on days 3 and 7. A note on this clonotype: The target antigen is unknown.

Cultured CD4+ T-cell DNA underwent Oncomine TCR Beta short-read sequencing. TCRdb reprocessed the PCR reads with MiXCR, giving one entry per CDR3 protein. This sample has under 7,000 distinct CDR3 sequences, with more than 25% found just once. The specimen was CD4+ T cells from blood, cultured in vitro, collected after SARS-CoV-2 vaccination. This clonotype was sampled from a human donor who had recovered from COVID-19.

The CDR3 region has the DNA TGCGCCAGCAGCCAAGAGAGTTGGGCGAACTACGAGCAGTACTTC. Its translation: CASSQESWANYEQYF. J is TRBJ2-7 and V is TRBV4-3, with no clear D. There are 15 residues in the CDR3. V lost 0 bases to trimming and J lost 3 bases, with 12 bases between them. The germline V gene has CDR1 LGHNA and CDR2 YSLEER.